Presented here are 20 T cell receptor beta chains from one specimen sequenced in a study of blood T cells in healthy people across ages. Primers used in a second PCR of roughly 7 to 11 cycles were a sample-barcoded 5' primer and a J-beta primer mix. TCRdb re-derived calls from the 5' RACE reads in MiXCR, one entry per CDR3 protein. This sample has around 500,000 distinct CDR3 sequences, with under 55% found just once. Sequenced input: blood. The source of these receptors is an elderly man in good health.

The rearrangement joins TRBV20-1 to TRBJ1-6; D uncertain. Germline V CDR1 and CDR2: DFQATT, SNEGSKA (reference sequence). This CDR3 spans 12 amino acids. V was cut by 1 base and J by 9 bases, with 7 bases left in between. The CDR3 bases are TGCAGTGCTAGAGTACAAACTTCACCCCTCCACTTT. Amino acid sequence: CSARVQTSPLHF.

In its sample, this clonotype was seen a few times. The rearrangement uses TRBV7-9 and TRBJ2-1, with D perhaps assigned TRBD1 or TRBD2 (5 bases each). Germline CDR1 reads SEHNR; CDR2 reads FQNEAQ (reference sequence). V was shortened by 5 bases and J by 12 bases, with 11 bases between the two germline ends. The CDR3 is 11 amino acids. The CDR3 loop reads CASSGGTAQFF. CDR3 in DNA: TGTGCCAGCAGCGGGGGAACGGCGCAGTTCTTC.

The V call is TRBV7-2, the J call TRBJ2-3; 8 nucleotides match TRBD2. The J segment lost 1 base and the V segment lost 10 bases, leaving 4 bases of the junction unmatched. The CDR3 length is 13 residues. Germline CDR1 reads SGHTA; CDR2 reads FQGNSA. The CDR3 is CATGTRGTDTQYF. CDR3 nucleotide sequence: TGTGCCACAGGGACTAGGGGCACAGATACGCAGTATTTT.

This clonotype was recorded once. The chain carries TRBV5-1 and TRBJ2-5; the match to TRBD2 covers 8 bases. From germline, CDR1 is SGHRS and CDR2 YFSETQ. CDR3 length equals 15 residues. The junction had 9 bases not matched to a gene; V was cut back by 3 bases and J by 5 bases. The CDR3 spells CASSCNSGSIETQYF. CDR3 sequence (DNA): TGCGCCAGCAGCTGCAACAGCGGGAGCATTGAGACCCAGTACTTC. The complete variable domain, with remaining parts taken from reference TRBV5-1 and TRBJ2-5, reads KAGVTQTPRYLIKTRGQQVTLSCSPISGHRSVSWYQQTPGQGLQFLFEYFSETQRNKGNFPGRFSGRQFSNSRSEMNVSTLELGDSALYLCASSCNSGSIETQYFGPGTRLLVL.

The rearrangement links TRBV20-1 to TRBJ2-1; 8 bases align to TRBD2. Germline V lookup: CDR1 DFQATT, CDR2 SNEGSKA (reference sequence). This CDR3 contains 15 residues. Trimming cost V 6 bases and J 3 bases; bases outside gene matches: 10. The CDR3 sequence: CSASKRGGLYNEQFF. In DNA form, the CDR3 reads TGCAGTGCCAGTAAACGGGGGGGCCTCTACAATGAGCAGTTCTTC.

This clonotype was counted between two and nine times. The chain uses TRBV24-1 and TRBJ2-1; 8 bases are shared with TRBD1. V was clipped by 0 bases and J by 6 bases; unmatched bases: 6. Per the germline V gene, CDR1 is KGHDR and CDR2 is SFDVKD. The CDR3 sequence is 16 residues long. The CDR3 nucleotides read TGTGCCACCAGTGATTTGGGGACAGGAAGGCGCAATGAGCAGTTCTTC. The encoded protein is CATSDLGTGRRNEQFF.

This chain uses TRBV18 with TRBJ2-7, with 7 positions matching TRBD2. This CDR3 has 14 amino acids. Trimming removed 4 bases from V and 5 bases from J; junction bases left unmatched: 8. The V gene's germline CDR1 is KGHSH and CDR2 LQKENI. The CDR3 DNA reads TGTGCCAGCTCACTTAGCGGGCTAAGTCACGAGCAGTACTTC. It is translated as CASSLSGLSHEQYF.

The V and J genes are TRBV5-1 and TRBJ1-2; TRBD1 matches 8 bases. CDR3 size: 14 residues. J gave up 7 bases and V 4 bases, and 9 bases lay outside the gene matches. Germline V gene lookup returns CDR1 SGHRS and CDR2 YFSETQ. CDR3 in DNA: TGCGCCAGCAGCCACCCGGACAGGGAGAGTGGCTACACCTTC. Its translation is CASSHPDRESGYTF.

The chain combines TRBV12-3 or TRBV12-4 with TRBJ1-6; the D gene is possibly TRBD1 (6 bases). V was trimmed by 8 bases and J by 7 bases, leaving 9 bases between them. CDR3 length: 12 residues. DNA of the CDR3: TGTGCCAGCGGAACAGGGAATTCACCCCTCCACTTT. Residues: CASGTGNSPLHF.

This clonotype turned up a few times. The chain couples TRBV20-1 to TRBJ1-2, with 7 bases identical to TRBD1. CDR1 DFQATT and CDR2 SNEGSKA come from the germline V gene (reference sequence). J gave up 5 bases and V 7 bases, and 10 bases lay outside the gene matches. This CDR3 spans 13 amino acids. CDR3: CSVQGVLHYGYTF. The CDR3 DNA reads as TGCAGTGTCCAGGGGGTGCTCCATTATGGCTACACCTTC.

The chain is built from TRBV6-2 or TRBV6-3 and TRBJ1-5; no firm D call. V dropped 6 bases and J dropped 2 bases, with 14 bases sitting between them. Germline V gene sequence: CDR1 MNHEY, CDR2 SVGEGT. This CDR3 is 15 amino acids long. CDR3 residues: CASSAPLGGNQPQHF. CDR3 bases: TGTGCCAGCAGCGCCCCCCTCGGGGGCAATCAGCCCCAGCATTTT.

This chain uses TRBV28 with TRBJ2-1; maybe TRBD1 (5 bases). V was shortened by 6 bases and J by 4 bases, with 16 bases between the two germline ends. Germline CDR1 is MDHEN and CDR2 is SYDVKM. CDR3 length: 15 residues. CDR3 in amino acids: CASSLPGSRYNEQFF. CDR3 nucleotides: TGTGCCAGCAGCCTACCAGGGTCCCGATACAATGAGCAGTTCTTC.

The gene calls are TRBV2 and TRBJ1-5, with D possibly TRBD1 on 5 matching bases. The CDR3 has 15 residues. The germline CDR1 and CDR2 sequences are SNHLY and FYNNEI. V was cut by 5 bases and J by 2 bases, with 13 bases left in between. CDR3 loop: CASSLGPTGNQPQHF. The DNA of the CDR3 is TGTGCCAGCAGTTTGGGACCAACGGGCAATCAGCCCCAGCATTTT.

As concerns this clonotype: A junction boundary mismatches the germline segment, possibly from a read error. The V gene is TRBV20-1, the J gene TRBJ1-4; D gene ambiguous. The length of the CDR3 is 12 residues. Germline CDR1 reads DFQATT; CDR2 reads SNEGSKA (reference sequence). The CDR3 nucleotides are TGTAGTGTAGCAGGCTTCGTGGAAAAACTGTTTTTT. Translated: CSVAGFVEKLFF.

This clonotype has more than one count but fewer than ten. The chain couples TRBV19 to TRBJ2-5; 8 bases line up with TRBD1. Germline CDR1 LNHDA, CDR2 SQIVND (reference sequence). V gave up 4 bases and J gave up 2 bases; unmatched junction bases: 6. CDR3 length equals 15 residues. For the CDR3, the DNA is TGTGCCAGTAGTACCAGACAGGGGATGCAAGAGACCCAGTACTTC. Its protein is CASSTRQGMQETQYF.

Notes on this clonotype: This may be a read error: a much more frequent sequence differs by one nucleotide. The chain links TRBV12-3 or TRBV12-4 to TRBJ2-1; 14 positions agree with TRBD2. The CDR3 extends over 16 amino acids. In DNA form, the CDR3 reads TGTGCCGGCAGTGCACCGGGACTAGCGGGAGCCAATGAGCAGTTCTTC. Encoded protein: CAGSAPGLAGANEQFF.

The J gene is TRBJ2-7, the V gene TRBV9; the D gene could be TRBD1 or TRBD2 (5 bases each). Germline values: CDR1 SGDLS, CDR2 YYNGEE. The ends were cut back, 3 bases at V and 7 bases at J, with 20 bases in the middle. The CDR3 covers 15 residues. The CDR3 loop reads CASSGTGAAGKEQYF. CDR3 in DNA: TGTGCCAGCAGCGGGACTGGCGCGGCAGGGAAGGAGCAGTACTTC.

This clonotype was counted at least ten times. The CDR3 region is CASSPPGGSGFNEQFF. As DNA, the CDR3 is TGTGCCAGCAGTCCCCCTGGCGGGAGTGGATTCAATGAGCAGTTCTTC. The V and J genes are TRBV6-5 and TRBJ2-1, with TRBD2 matching 7 bases. The CDR3 contains 16 residues. Per germline, CDR1 MNHEY and CDR2 SVGAGI. Trimming cost V 5 bases and J 6 bases; bases outside gene matches: 13.

The chain is built from TRBV11-1 and TRBJ2-3, with D perhaps being TRBD1 or TRBD2 (6 bases each). Trimming took 5 bases from V and 4 from J, leaving 19 bases between them. The CDR3 is 16 amino acids. The germline CDR1 and CDR2 sequences are SGHAT and FQDESV (reference sequence). The CDR3 DNA is TGTGCCAGCAGCCAACAGGGACTCCCGTTGGCAGATACGCAGTATTTT. It translates to CASSQQGLPLADTQYF.

This clonotype appeared a single time. The CDR3 region is CASSLERHQETQYF. The CDR3 DNA reads TGTGCCAGCAGCTTGGAGCGCCACCAAGAGACCCAGTACTTC. The chain carries TRBV5-4 and TRBJ2-5; D unresolved. V lost 0 bases and J 0 bases, leaving 6 bases between the germline ends. This CDR3 is 14 amino acids long. Germline-derived CDR1 and CDR2 are SGHNT and YYREEE (reference sequence).